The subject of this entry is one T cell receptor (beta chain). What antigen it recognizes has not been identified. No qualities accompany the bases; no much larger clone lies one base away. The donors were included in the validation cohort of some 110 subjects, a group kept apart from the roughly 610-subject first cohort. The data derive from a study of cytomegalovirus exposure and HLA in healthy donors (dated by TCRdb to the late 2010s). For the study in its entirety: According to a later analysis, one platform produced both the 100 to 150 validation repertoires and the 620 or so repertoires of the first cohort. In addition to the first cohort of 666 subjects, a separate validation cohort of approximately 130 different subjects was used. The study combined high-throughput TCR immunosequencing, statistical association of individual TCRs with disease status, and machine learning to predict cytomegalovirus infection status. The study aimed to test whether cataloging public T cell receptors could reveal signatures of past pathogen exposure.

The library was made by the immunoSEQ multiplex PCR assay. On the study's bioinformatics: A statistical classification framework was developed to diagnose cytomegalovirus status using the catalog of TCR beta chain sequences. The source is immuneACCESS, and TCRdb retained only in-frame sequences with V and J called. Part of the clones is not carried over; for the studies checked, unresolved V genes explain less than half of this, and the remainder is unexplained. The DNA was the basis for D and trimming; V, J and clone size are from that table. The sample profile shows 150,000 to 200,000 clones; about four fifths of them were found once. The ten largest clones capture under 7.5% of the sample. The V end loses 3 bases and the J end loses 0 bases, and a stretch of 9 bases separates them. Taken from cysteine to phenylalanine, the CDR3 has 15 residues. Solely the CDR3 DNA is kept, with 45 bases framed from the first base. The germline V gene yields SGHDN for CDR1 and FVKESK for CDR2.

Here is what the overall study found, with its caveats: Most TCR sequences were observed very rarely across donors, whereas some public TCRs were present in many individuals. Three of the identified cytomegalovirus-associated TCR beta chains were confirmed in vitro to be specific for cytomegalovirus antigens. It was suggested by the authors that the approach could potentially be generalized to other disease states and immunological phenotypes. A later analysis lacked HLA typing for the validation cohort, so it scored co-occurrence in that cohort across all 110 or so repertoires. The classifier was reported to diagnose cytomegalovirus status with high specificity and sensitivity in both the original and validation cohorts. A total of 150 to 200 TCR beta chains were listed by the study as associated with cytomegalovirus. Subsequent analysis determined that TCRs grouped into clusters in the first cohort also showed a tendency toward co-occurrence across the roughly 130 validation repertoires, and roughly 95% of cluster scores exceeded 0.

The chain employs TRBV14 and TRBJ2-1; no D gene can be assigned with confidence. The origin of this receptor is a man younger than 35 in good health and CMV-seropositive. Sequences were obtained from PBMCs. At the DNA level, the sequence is TGTGCCAGCAGCCATGCACAGAGCTCCTACAATGAGCAGTTCTTC. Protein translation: CASSHAQSSYNEQFF.